Each of the 10 T cell receptor beta chains below was sequenced from the same sample in a study of shared clonotypes between healthy human individuals. Profiling relied on immunoSEQ multiplex PCR, and the TCRdb table lists in-frame clones only, not all of them. The sample yields about 1.1 million clones, approximately 80% seen once. The sequencing input was memory CD4+ T cells from PBMCs. Subset indicated: CD45RA-negative fraction. These receptors were obtained from a man younger than 30 in good health. Some clones in this sample may be carry-over from other donors' samples.

This clone was found once. The rearrangement joins TRBV6-6 to TRBJ2-1; TRBD1 or TRBD2 may be the D gene (6 bases each). The CDR3 extends over 15 amino acids. Trimming took 5 bases from V and 11 from J, leaving 22 bases between them. Germline CDR1 reads MNHNY; CDR2 reads SVGAGI (reference sequence). The chain's CDR3 is CASSQGLDEGGKQFF. DNA for the CDR3: TGTGCCAGCAGTCAAGGACTGGACGAGGGGGGCAAGCAGTTCTTC.

The V gene is TRBV11-3, the J gene TRBJ2-3, with D uncertain. The CDR3 runs to 13 residues. V was cut by 0 bases and J by 4 bases, with 5 bases left in between. Germline V gene lookup returns CDR1 SGHNT and CDR2 YENEEA. The CDR3 here is CASSLEAPDTQYF. For the CDR3, the DNA is TGTGCCAGCAGCTTAGAAGCCCCAGATACGCAGTATTTT.

CDR3 nucleotide sequence: TGTGCCAGCAGCTTAACACCTTTGGACACAGATACGCAGTATTTT. This sequence encodes CASSLTPLDTDTQYF. The chain links TRBV7-2 to TRBJ2-3; D not certain. The CDR3 length is 15 residues. Trimming took 2 bases from V and 2 from J, leaving 11 bases between them. Germline V gene lookup returns CDR1 SGHTA and CDR2 FQGNSA.

Notes on this clone: Germline is not matched at one junction end, which may reflect a read error. The chain is built from TRBV28 and TRBJ2-7; the D is unclear. Germline CDR1 MDHEN, CDR2 SYDVKM. The CDR3 has 11 amino acids. This chain's CDR3 is CASSMTREKDF. For the CDR3, the DNA is TGTGCCAGCAGCATGACCCGCGAGAAGGACTTC.

This clone has only one observation. The chain has TRBV6-1 and TRBJ1-5, with 9 bases fitting TRBD1. The CDR3 length is 16 residues. With V trimmed by 4 bases and J by 1 base, 5 bases remained unmatched. Germline loops: CDR1 MNHNS, CDR2 SASEGT. CDR3 amino acids: CASSGGDRASNQPQHF. Written as DNA, the CDR3 is TGTGCCAGCAGTGGTGGGGACAGGGCCAGCAATCAGCCCCAGCATTTT.

This chain joins TRBV13 and TRBJ2-5; D is unclear. The CDR3 sequence is 15 residues long. Germline V gives CDR1 PRHDT, CDR2 FYEKMQ (reference sequence). The V end lost 3 bases, the J end lost 1 base, and 12 bases lay between the germline ends. The CDR3 loop is CASSFISASQETQYF. The CDR3 DNA sequence: TGTGCCAGCAGCTTTATAAGCGCCTCCCAAGAGACCCAGTACTTC.

This clone came up a few times. The chain combines TRBV29-1 with TRBJ2-1; no firm D call. Germline CDR1 SQVTM, CDR2 ANQGSEA. Trimming took off 7 bases at V and 3 bases at J, with 10 bases between the two ends. CDR3 length: 12 residues. CDR3 in DNA: TGCAGCGCTGGGAACCTCTACAATGAGCAGTTCTTC. Amino acids: CSAGNLYNEQFF.

This rearrangement joins TRBV7-8 to TRBJ2-3; 7 nucleotides line up with TRBD1. After removal of 2 bases from V and 5 bases from J, the junction contained 1 base not matched to a gene. Germline values: CDR1 SGHVS, CDR2 FQNEAQ. This CDR3 region has 13 residues. In DNA, the CDR3 is TGTGCCAGCAGCTTACAGGGGGTAGATACGCAGTATTTT. This encodes CASSLQGVDTQYF. Full variable domain (missing parts from reference TRBV7-8 and TRBJ2-3): GAGVSQSPRYKVAKRGQDVALRCDPISGHVSLFWYQQALGQGPEFLTYFQNEAQLDKSGLPSDRFFAERPEGSVSTLKIQRTQQEDSAVYLCASSLQGVDTQYFGPGTRLTVL.

The chain combines TRBV5-1 with TRBJ2-5; D is possibly TRBD1 (6 bases). The germline V gene has CDR1 SGHRS and CDR2 YFSETQ. V was cut by 3 bases and J by 4 bases, with 13 bases left in between. The CDR3 length is 14 residues. CDR3 loop: CASSSGERGETQYF. The CDR3 DNA reads as TGCGCCAGCAGCTCAGGGGAAAGAGGAGAGACCCAGTACTTC.

The V call is TRBV30, the J call TRBJ1-1; D remains ambiguous. This CDR3 contains 14 residues. Germline assignment: CDR1 GTSNPN and CDR2 SVGIG (reference sequence). Trimming shortened V by 0 bases and J by 1 base, and 9 bases separated the two germline ends. CDR3 protein: CAWSVGLTNTEAFF. DNA of the CDR3: TGTGCCTGGAGTGTCGGACTGACGAACACTGAAGCTTTCTTT.